These T cell receptor beta chains were read from a single sample in a study of T-cell memory formation after mild COVID-19. TCRdb ran MiXCR on the 5' RACE reads and lists one entry per CDR3 protein. The table shows approximately 240,000 distinct CDR3 sequences, with 15% to 20% occurring only once. Material for sequencing was PBMCs or a T cell subset sorted from them (not recorded which). The receptor set was obtained from a man aged 18 to 29 who had mild COVID-19 (a few samples of this study predate the infection). Cell type and time point are not known. CDR3s include the opening cysteine and the closing phenylalanine or tryptophan. The D gene is left open where the match is weak. Size tells how often a clone was seen (once, few, many) or the class of an expanded clone, and some rows leave it out.

TRBV20-1	-	14	TRBJ1-1	-	CSARRDSLNTEAFF	TGCAGTGCTAGAAGAGACAGTTTGAACACTGAAGCTTTCTTT
TRBV20-1	-	15	TRBJ1-1	once	CSARDLPRENTEAFF	TGCAGTGCTAGGGACCTCCCAAGGGAGAACACTGAAGCTTTCTTT
TRBV5-1	TRBD1	14	TRBJ2-3	-	CASGWTGSTDTQYF	TGCGCCAGCGGCTGGACAGGGAGCACAGATACGCAGTATTTT
TRBV5-1	TRBD2	16	TRBJ2-2	few	CASSQGLAGVAGELFF	TGCGCCAGCAGCCAGGGACTAGCGGGGGTCGCCGGGGAGCTGTTTTTT
TRBV5-1	TRBD2	15	TRBJ2-1	few	CASSARTSGGNEQFF	TGCGCCAGCAGCGCACGGACTAGCGGGGGGAATGAGCAGTTCTTC
TRBV24-1	TRBD1	14	TRBJ1-2	few	CATSDPGQGDGYTF	TGTGCCACCAGTGATCCGGGACAGGGTGATGGCTACACCTTC
TRBV9	-	14	TRBJ2-1	once	CASSVVQGKGEQFF	TGTGCCAGCAGCGTAGTACAGGGAAAGGGTGAGCAGTTCTTC
TRBV6-4	-	14	TRBJ2-3	-	CASATGFSTDTQYF	TGTGCCAGCGCGACAGGATTTAGCACAGATACGCAGTATTTT
TRBV5-6	-	13	TRBJ2-5	few	CASSPTGLQTQYF	TGTGCCAGCAGCCCAACAGGGCTGCAGACCCAGTACTTC
TRBV4-1	-	15	TRBJ1-5	-	CASSQDDGRNQPQHF	TGCGCCAGCAGCCAAGATGATGGTAGGAATCAGCCCCAGCATTTT
TRBV11-3	-	16	TRBJ1-5	few	CASSFLVAPRDQPQHF	TGTGCCAGCAGCTTCCTGGTGGCCCCGAGGGACCAGCCCCAGCATTTT
TRBV18	-	13	TRBJ2-5	-	CASSPPLSETQYF	TGTGCCAGCTCACCTCCCCTTTCGGAGACCCAGTACTTC
TRBV7-8	-	12	TRBJ1-2	-	CASSPGERGYTF	TGTGCCAGCAGCCCGGGAGAGAGAGGCTACACCTTC
TRBV21-1	-	16	TRBJ2-2	-	CASSKGKTDITGELFF	TGTGCCAGCAGCAAAGGGAAGACAGACATCACCGGGGAGCTGTTTTTT
TRBV29-1	-	13	TRBJ1-2	-	CSVGSLGNYGYTF	TGCAGCGTTGGGAGTTTAGGGAACTATGGCTACACCTTC
TRBV6-5	-	15	TRBJ1-1	-	CASSYSPTADTEAFF	TGTGCCAGCAGTTACTCTCCCACGGCGGACACTGAAGCTTTCTTT
TRBV20-1	-	14	TRBJ1-4	once	CSARDEAGLGKLFF	TGCAGTGCTAGAGATGAGGCAGGGCTCGGAAAACTGTTTTTT
TRBV20-1	-	13	TRBJ2-7	many	CSARSYSGYEQYF	TGCAGTGCTAGGTCCTATTCGGGCTACGAGCAGTACTTC
TRBV3-1	-	15	TRBJ1-3	few	CASSQESSPGNTIYF	TGTGCCAGCAGCCAAGAATCCAGTCCTGGAAACACCATATATTTT
TRBV3-1	-	12	TRBJ2-3	few	CASSPGIYTQYF	TGTGCCAGCAGCCCCGGAATTTATACGCAGTATTTT
TRBV5-6	-	12	TRBJ1-5	-	CASSLNAQPQHF	TGTGCCAGCAGCTTGAACGCTCAGCCCCAGCATTTT
TRBV15	TRBD1	15	TRBJ2-2	-	CATSRGQGYTGELFF	TGTGCCACCAGCAGGGGACAGGGATACACCGGGGAGCTGTTTTTT
TRBV11-2	-	16	TRBJ2-3	-	CASSLARRAGTDTQYF	TGTGCCAGCAGCTTAGCGCGGAGGGCGGGCACAGATACGCAGTATTTT
TRBV7-3	-	12	TRBJ2-3	few	CASSSAAGAQYF	TGTGCCAGCAGCTCCGCTGCAGGTGCGCAGTATTTT
TRBV18	-	14	TRBJ2-5	-	CASSLRTEQETQYF	TGTGCCAGCTCACTCCGGACAGAGCAAGAGACCCAGTACTTC
TRBV5-1	-	13	TRBJ1-1	few	CASSQAVNTEAFF	TGCGCCAGCAGCCAGGCTGTTAACACTGAAGCTTTCTTT
TRBV2	-	13	TRBJ2-1	few	CASTRGDGDEQFF	TGTGCCAGCACTAGGGGGGACGGCGATGAGCAGTTCTTC
TRBV24-1	TRBD2	18	TRBJ2-6	few	CATSDAGGGSSGANVLTF	TGTGCCACCAGTGATGCGGGCGGGGGGAGCTCTGGGGCCAACGTCCTGACTTTC
TRBV29-1	-	13	TRBJ2-3	-	CSVGGRSTDTQYF	TGCAGCGTTGGCGGCAGAAGCACAGATACGCAGTATTTT
TRBV5-4	-	13	TRBJ2-3	few	CASSFMGTDTQYF	TGTGCCAGCAGCTTTATGGGGACAGATACGCAGTATTTT
TRBV4-2	TRBD1	15	TRBJ1-2	-	CASRPWTGDRHGYTF	TGTGCCAGCAGACCCTGGACAGGGGATCGACATGGCTACACCTTC
TRBV5-1	TRBD2	16	TRBJ2-4	-	CASSLQAGASRNIQYF	TGCGCCAGCAGCTTGCAAGCGGGGGCCTCGAGGAACATTCAGTACTTC
TRBV29-1	-	15	TRBJ2-5	-	CSVLLLGGRGETQYF	TGCAGCGTTCTGTTGCTCGGGGGGCGAGGAGAGACCCAGTACTTC
TRBV14	TRBD1	16	TRBJ1-2	-	CASSQALGTANYGYTF	TGTGCCAGCAGCCAAGCCCTCGGGACAGCTAACTATGGCTACACCTTC
TRBV7-6	TRBD2	17	TRBJ2-3	-	CASSSIAGGTSTDTQYF	TGTGCCAGCAGCTCAATAGCGGGGGGAACTAGCACAGATACGCAGTATTTT
TRBV5-1	TRBD2	16	TRBJ2-1	few	CASSLPRGGGLNEQFF	TGCGCCAGCAGCCTACCACGCGGGGGAGGCCTTAATGAGCAGTTCTTC
TRBV5-1	-	16	TRBJ1-1	-	CASSLGSRVFGTEAFF	TGCGCCAGCAGCTTGGGGAGCAGGGTGTTCGGCACTGAAGCTTTCTTT
TRBV13	TRBD2	17	TRBJ2-1	few	CASSLGLGGGVTNEQFF	TGTGCCAGCAGCTTAGGCCTCGGCGGGGGTGTCACAAATGAGCAGTTCTTC
TRBV10-3	TRBD1	14	TRBJ1-6	few	CAISEGQGGSPLHF	TGTGCCATCAGTGAAGGGCAGGGGGGATCACCCCTCCACTTT
TRBV27	-	14	TRBJ2-5	few	CATKKDYTLGTQYF	TGTGCCACTAAAAAGGACTACACTTTGGGGACCCAGTACTTC
TRBV7-2	TRBD1	14	TRBJ2-3	many	CASSLERGRDTQYF	TGTGCCAGCAGCTTAGAGAGGGGGCGAGATACGCAGTATTTT
TRBV7-2	-	14	TRBJ2-3	-	CASSLALGPDTQYF	TGTGCCAGCAGCTTAGCGCTGGGGCCAGATACGCAGTATTTT